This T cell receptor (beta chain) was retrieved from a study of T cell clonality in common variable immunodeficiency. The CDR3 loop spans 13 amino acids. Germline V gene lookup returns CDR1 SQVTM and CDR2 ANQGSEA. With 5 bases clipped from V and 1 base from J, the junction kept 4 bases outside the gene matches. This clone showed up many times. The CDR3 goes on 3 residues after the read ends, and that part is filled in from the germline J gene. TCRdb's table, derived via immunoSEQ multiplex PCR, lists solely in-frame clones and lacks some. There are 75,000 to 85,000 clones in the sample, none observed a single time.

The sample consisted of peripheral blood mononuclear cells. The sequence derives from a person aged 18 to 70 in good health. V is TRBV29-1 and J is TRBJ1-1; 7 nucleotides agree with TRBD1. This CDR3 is CSVNKGANTEAFF. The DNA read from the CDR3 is TGCAGCGTTAATAAGGGGGCGAACACTGAA.